This note documents a single T cell receptor beta chain sequence. Per the germline V gene, CDR1 is MNHEY and CDR2 is SVGAGI. The V gene end was trimmed by 4 bases and the J gene end by 6 bases; junction bases not matched to a gene: 2. The length of the CDR3 is 13 residues. The sample is drawn from a study of blood T cell repertoires in COVID-19. Sequencing used immunoSEQ multiplex PCR; TCRdb keeps in-frame clones, though not all of them. The sample records 190,000 or so clones, more than 85% being singletons. Sequencing was done on a sample of peripheral blood. The chain has TRBV6-5 and TRBJ2-1; TRBD2 aligns across 8 bases. This receptor was obtained from a man aged 35 to 55 with active or convalescent COVID-19. CDR3 loop: CASSSGLGNEQFF. The CDR3 nucleotides read TGTGCCAGCAGTTCGGGACTAGGCAATGAGCAGTTCTTC.